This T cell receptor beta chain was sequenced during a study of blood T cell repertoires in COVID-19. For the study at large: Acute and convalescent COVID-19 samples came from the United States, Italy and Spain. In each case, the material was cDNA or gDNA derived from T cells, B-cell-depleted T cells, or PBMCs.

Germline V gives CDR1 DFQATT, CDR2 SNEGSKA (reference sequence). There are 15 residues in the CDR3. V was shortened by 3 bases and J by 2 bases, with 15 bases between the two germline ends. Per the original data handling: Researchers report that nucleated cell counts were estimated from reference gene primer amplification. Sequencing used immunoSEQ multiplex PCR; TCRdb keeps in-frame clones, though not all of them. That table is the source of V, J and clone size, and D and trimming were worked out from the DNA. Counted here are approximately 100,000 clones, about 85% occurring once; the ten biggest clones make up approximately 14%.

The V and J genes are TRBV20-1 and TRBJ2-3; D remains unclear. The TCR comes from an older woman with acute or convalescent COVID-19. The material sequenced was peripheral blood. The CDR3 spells CSASPGTADTDTQYF. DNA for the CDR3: TGCAGTGCTAGTCCCGGCACAGCTGACACAGATACGCAGTATTTT.